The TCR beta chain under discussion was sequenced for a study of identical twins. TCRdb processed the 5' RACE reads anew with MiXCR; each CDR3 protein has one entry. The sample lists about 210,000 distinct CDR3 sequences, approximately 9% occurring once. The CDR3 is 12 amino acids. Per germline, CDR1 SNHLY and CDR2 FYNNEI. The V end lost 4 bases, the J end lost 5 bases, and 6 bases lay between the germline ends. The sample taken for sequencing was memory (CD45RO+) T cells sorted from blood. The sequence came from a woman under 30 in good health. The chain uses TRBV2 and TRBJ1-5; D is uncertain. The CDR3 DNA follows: TGTGCCAGCAGTGGTCAGGATCAGCCCCAGCATTTT. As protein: CASSGQDQPQHF.